One and the same sample provided the 20 T cell receptor beta chains below, sequenced in a study of PD-1 blockade in mismatch repair-deficient tumors. Some clones are missing from TCRdb's copy, which holds only in-frame ones; the method was immunoSEQ multiplex PCR. In the table there are roughly 130,000 clones, about 90% of which are singletons. Sample: peripheral blood, taken 70 to 73 weeks after starting pembrolizumab. The receptors here all came from an adult with mismatch repair-deficient cancer.

CDR3 loop: CASSHGRGAYEQYF. In DNA form, the CDR3 reads TGCGCCAGCAGCCATGGACGGGGAGCCTACGAGCAGTACTTC. V usage is TRBV4-3 and J usage is TRBJ2-7; maybe TRBD2 (5 bases). The germline V gene has CDR1 LGHNA and CDR2 YSLEER. This CDR3 region has 14 residues. Trimming removed 3 bases at V and 2 bases at J, with 11 bases between.

This clone was counted a few times. V is TRBV6-5 and J is TRBJ2-3; D not resolved. Germline CDR1 reads MNHEY; CDR2 reads SVGAGI. CDR3 length equals 15 residues. V gave up 6 bases and J gave up 1 base, with 14 bases separating them. The CDR3 sequence: CASRAFLDRTDTQYF. CDR3 nucleotide sequence: TGTGCCAGCAGAGCCTTCTTGGACCGCACAGATACGCAGTATTTT.

The gene calls are TRBV14 and TRBJ1-5, with D possibly TRBD1 on 5 matching bases. The CDR3 is made up of 19 amino acids. Trimming removed 0 bases at V and 0 bases at J, with 18 bases between. In germline, CDR1 is SGHDN, CDR2 FVKESK. For the CDR3, the DNA is TGTGCCAGCAGCCAAGATACATTAGGGCCCAGGGATAGCAATCAGCCCCAGCATTTT. Its protein product is CASSQDTLGPRDSNQPQHF.

Details on this clone: At one of its ends the junction is not consistent with the germline gene, which may arise from a read error. Additional DNA sequences in this sample encode the identical CDR3. The rearrangement joins TRBV29-1 to TRBJ2-7; 14 bases are a match to TRBD2. Germline loops: CDR1 SQVTM, CDR2 ANQGSEA. The CDR3 runs to 14 residues. The CDR3 here is CSAGGLAGAYEQYF. CDR3 nucleotides: TGCAGCGCTGGGGGACTAGCGGGAGCCTACGAACAGTACTTC.

This clone was picked up a small number of times. In DNA form, the CDR3 reads TGTGCCAGCAGTGCACCGGGACTAGCGACCCTAAACACCGGGGAGCTGTTTTTT. This codes for CASSAPGLATLNTGELFF. The rearrangement links TRBV6-1 to TRBJ2-2; 10 nucleotides line up with TRBD2. The germline V gene has CDR1 MNHNS and CDR2 SASEGT. The CDR3 totals 18 residues. V was pared by 4 bases and J by 2 bases, with 10 bases of the junction left unmatched.

The chain uses TRBV4-3 and TRBJ1-4; D gene uncertain. Looked up from germline, CDR1 is LGHNA and CDR2 is YSLEER. V lost 0 bases to trimming and J lost 5 bases, with 10 bases between them. The CDR3 extends over 15 amino acids. The chain's CDR3 is CASSQDSGPNEKLFF. The CDR3 DNA follows: TGCGCCAGCAGCCAAGATTCAGGACCGAATGAAAAACTGTTTTTT.

The chain joins TRBV15 to TRBJ1-2; 8 nucleotides match TRBD1. The CDR3 has 15 residues. Germline CDR1 and CDR2: LNHNV and YYDKDF (reference sequence). After removal of 7 bases from V and 4 bases from J, the junction contained 11 bases not matched to a gene. The CDR3 region has the DNA TGTGCCACCAAAAGTCAACAGGGGGGGAGCTATGGCTACACCTTC. It translates to CATKSQQGGSYGYTF. Complete variable domain (other parts from reference TRBV15 and TRBJ1-2): DAMVIQNPRYQVTQFGKPVTLSCSQTLNHNVMYWYQQKSSQAPKLLFHYYDKDFNNEADTPDNFQSRRPNTSFCFLDIRSPGLGDTAMYLCATKSQQGGSYGYTFGSGTRLTVV.

The chain joins TRBV28 to TRBJ1-4; 9 bases line up with TRBD1. The CDR3 extends over 16 amino acids. Trimming cost V 5 bases and J 8 bases; bases outside gene matches: 12. Germline V CDR1 and CDR2: MDHEN, SYDVKM. The CDR3 region has the DNA TGTGCCAGCAGTCTGGCCGGGACAGGGCTTGAGGAAAAACTGTTTTTT. It specifies CASSLAGTGLEEKLFF.

The chain recombines TRBV19 with TRBJ1-1; D ambiguous. Between the trimmed V and J ends, which lost 3 bases and 0 bases, there was a span of 5 bases. This CDR3 comprises 13 residues. The germline CDR1 and CDR2 sequences are LNHDA and SQIVND (reference sequence). CDR3 region: CASSMSLNTEAFF. In nucleotides, the CDR3 is TGTGCCAGTAGTATGAGTTTGAACACTGAAGCTTTCTTT.

The chain employs TRBV7-2 and TRBJ2-7; D might be TRBD2 (5 bases). Germline CDR1 and CDR2: SGHTA and FQGNSA. The CDR3 runs 14 residues. With 1 base removed from V and 2 bases from J, the gap between germline ends came to 9 bases. CDR3 protein: CASSLGGSTYEQYF. The CDR3 region has the DNA TGTGCCAGCAGCTTAGGAGGGTCCACCTACGAGCAGTACTTC. The full variable domain, with the rest looked up from reference TRBV7-2 and TRBJ2-7, is GAGVSQSPSNKVTEKGKDVELRCDPISGHTALYWYRQSLGQGLEFLIYFQGNSAPDKSGLPSDRFSAERTGGSVSTLTIQRTQQEDSAVYLCASSLGGSTYEQYFGPGTRLTVT.

CDR3 sequence: CASSDLGLVGDTQYF. In DNA, the CDR3 is TGTGCCAGCAGTGACCTCGGGCTAGTTGGAGATACGCAGTATTTT. The V gene is TRBV6-4, the J gene TRBJ2-3; D is undetermined. CDR1 is MRHNA, CDR2 SNTAGT, per germline. The V gene lost 2 bases and the J gene lost 5 bases, with 14 bases spanning the gap. The CDR3 contains 15 residues.

The V gene is TRBV29-1, the J gene TRBJ1-1; D possibly corresponds to TRBD1 (5 bases). In germline, CDR1 is SQVTM, CDR2 ANQGSEA. V lost 1 base and J lost 3, with 21 bases in between. The CDR3 is 17 residues long. CDR3 protein: CSVEGNSGPTWDTEAFF. The CDR3 bases are TGCAGCGTTGAAGGAAATTCGGGGCCTACCTGGGACACTGAAGCTTTCTTT.

J is TRBJ2-7 and V is TRBV13; tentatively, D is TRBD2 (6 bases). This CDR3 is 12 amino acids long. Per the germline V gene, CDR1 is PRHDT and CDR2 is FYEKMQ (reference sequence). V was shortened by 1 base and J by 6 bases, with 7 bases between the two germline ends. CDR3 residues: CASSLVGGEQYF. In DNA, the CDR3 is TGTGCCAGCAGCTTAGTCGGGGGCGAGCAGTACTTC.

The chain couples TRBV18 to TRBJ2-1; D could derive from TRBD1 or TRBD2 (5 bases each). The V and J ends lost 3 bases and 9 bases respectively, with 9 bases between them. Looked up from germline, CDR1 is KGHSH and CDR2 is LQKENI. The CDR3 runs 12 residues. CDR3 loop: CASSPLGVEQFF. The CDR3 DNA sequence: TGTGCCAGCTCACCCTTGGGGGTTGAGCAGTTCTTC.

This clone was counted a single time. The chain uses TRBV5-1 and TRBJ2-3, with TRBD2 as a possible D gene (5 bases). The CDR3 extends over 12 amino acids. CDR1 is SGHRS, CDR2 YFSETQ, per germline. V gave up 4 bases and J gave up 6 bases, with 9 bases separating them. This chain's CDR3 is CASSLEADTQYF. CDR3 coding DNA: TGCGCCAGCAGCCTGGAGGCGGATACGCAGTATTTT.

This chain connects TRBV5-1 to TRBJ1-1; a possible D gene is TRBD1 (5 bases). The CDR3 spans 14 residues. Trimming cost V 5 bases and J 4 bases, with 15 bases left between them. Germline CDR1 SGHRS, CDR2 YFSETQ. As DNA, the CDR3 is TGCGCCAGCAGAATCGATGGTGGGGCCACTGAAGCTTTCTTT. Amino acid sequence: CASRIDGGATEAFF.

The DNA of the CDR3 is TGTGCCAGCAGCTTATACGGGGGCAACACTGAAGCTTTCTTT. Translation: CASSLYGGNTEAFF. The chain couples TRBV11-2 to TRBJ1-1; tentatively, D is TRBD1 (6 bases). Germline-derived CDR1 and CDR2 are SGHAT and FQNNGV. Trimming took off 2 bases at V and 2 bases at J, with 9 bases between the two ends. The CDR3 consists of 14 residues.

A single count supports this clone. The chain couples TRBV4-1 to TRBJ1-1, with D hard to call. V gave up 1 base and J gave up 5 bases, with 17 bases separating them. The CDR3 contains 16 residues. Germline CDR1 reads MGHRA; CDR2 reads YSYEKL. The CDR3 spells CASSQGSGRVGTEAFF. The CDR3 nucleotides are TGCGCCAGCAGCCAAGGATCCGGGAGGGTTGGAACTGAAGCTTTCTTT.

V is TRBV5-1 and J is TRBJ2-7, with a possible D match to TRBD1 (6 bases). Trimming took off 4 bases at V and 5 bases at J, with 19 bases between the two ends. The length of the CDR3 is 15 residues. Germline CDR1 is SGHRS and CDR2 is YFSETQ. In DNA, the CDR3 is TGCGCCAGCAGCGCAATCCAAGGGACACCCGACGAGCAGTACTTC. Its protein product is CASSAIQGTPDEQYF.

CDR3 protein: CASSFGSGSPLDEQYF. DNA of the CDR3: TGTGCCAGCAGCTTCGGGTCTGGGTCACCCTTGGACGAGCAGTACTTC. The chain combines TRBV11-2 with TRBJ2-7; D remains ambiguous. V gave up 3 bases and J gave up 5 bases, with 20 bases separating them. The germline V gene has CDR1 SGHAT and CDR2 FQNNGV. CDR3 size: 16 residues.